These 22 T cell receptor beta chains were sequenced from one sample in a study of blood T cell repertoires in COVID-19. The assay was immunoSEQ multiplex PCR, and TCRdb's table has in-frame clones only and misses some. The top ten hold about 2.4% of the sample, which has 150,000 to 160,000 clones, 88% seen once. The sample was peripheral blood. These receptor sequences come from a woman between 70 and 85 years old with acute or convalescent COVID-19.

The CDR3, as DNA: TGTGCCATCAGCGACGGAGGATACGAGCAGTACTTC. It encodes CAISDGGYEQYF. The gene calls are TRBV10-3 and TRBJ2-7, with D perhaps TRBD2 (5 bases). V was cut by 6 bases and J by 4 bases, with 10 bases left in between. The CDR3 is 12 residues long. Germline V CDR1 and CDR2: ENHRY, SYGVKD.

In DNA, the CDR3 is TGCGCCAGCAGCTTGCCAGGGTCCTCCTACGAGCAGTACTTC. Translated: CASSLPGSSYEQYF. The chain employs TRBV5-1 and TRBJ2-7; D possibly corresponds to TRBD1 (5 bases). The ends were cut back, 1 base at V and 0 bases at J, with 8 bases in the middle. The CDR3 consists of 14 residues. CDR1 and CDR2 (germline): SGHRS, YFSETQ.

This clone was seen once. The CDR3 DNA is TGCGCCAGCAGCGCGGCGTTGGGGGGCACTGAAGCTTTCTTT. Translation gives CASSAALGGTEAFF. The chain uses TRBV10-1 and TRBJ1-1; D may be TRBD1 (5 bases). V was cut by 6 bases and J by 4 bases, with 15 bases left in between. The CDR3 is made up of 14 amino acids. Looked up from germline, CDR1 is WNHNN and CDR2 is SYGVQD (reference sequence).

The chain is built from TRBV7-2 and TRBJ2-6; 8 bases are a match to TRBD1. The V gene's germline CDR1 is SGHTA and CDR2 FQGNSA. The V and J ends lost 8 bases and 3 bases, in that order; junction bases with no gene match: 6. The CDR3 covers 15 residues. CDR3 amino acids: CASRQGAGGANVLTF. CDR3 nucleotides: TGTGCCAGCCGGCAGGGGGCAGGTGGGGCCAACGTCCTGACTTTC.

The chain is built from TRBV2 and TRBJ1-6; 7 bases are shared with TRBD1. Trimming cost V 4 bases and J 6 bases; bases outside gene matches: 12. Germline assignment: CDR1 SNHLY and CDR2 FYNNEI. The length of the CDR3 is 17 residues. The CDR3 sequence is CASSVLGGGGSNSPLHF. The CDR3 DNA follows: TGTGCCAGCAGTGTCCTTGGAGGGGGCGGCAGTAATTCACCCCTCCACTTT.

This clone showed up just a few times. V is TRBV6-5 and J is TRBJ2-5; D might be TRBD2 (5 bases). Germline V gene data show CDR1 as MNHEY and CDR2 as SVGAGI. V was clipped by 4 bases and J by 1 base, with 10 bases between them. The CDR3 is made up of 14 amino acids. The CDR3 spells CASSFGRGQETQYF. DNA of the CDR3: TGTGCCAGCAGTTTTGGACGGGGCCAAGAGACCCAGTACTTC.

CDR3 in amino acids: CASSRSQGPEKLFF. The CDR3 nucleotides are TGTGCCAGCTCACGATCGCAGGGCCCTGAAAAACTGTTTTTT. The V gene is TRBV18, the J gene TRBJ1-4; D may be TRBD1 (5 bases). The germline CDR1 and CDR2 sequences are KGHSH and LQKENI. CDR3 length equals 14 residues. V gave up 4 bases and J gave up 7 bases, with 13 bases separating them.

This clone was seen a single time. The V call is TRBV27, the J call TRBJ1-5, with 7 bases fitting TRBD1. Germline lookup yields CDR1 MNHEY and CDR2 SMNVEV (reference sequence). This CDR3 is built from 16 residues. After removal of 1 base from V and 13 bases from J, the junction contained 16 bases not matched to a gene. DNA for the CDR3: TGTGCCAGCAGTTTATATTCGGGAGGGGGCGCCGGGTTGCAGCATTTT. It is translated as CASSLYSGGGAGLQHF.

This clone was seen a handful of times. The J gene is TRBJ1-5, the V gene TRBV5-5; unclear D gene. Trimming took 4 bases from V and 3 from J, leaving 8 bases between them. The germline CDR1 and CDR2 sequences are SGHKS and YYEKEE (reference sequence). This CDR3 is built from 13 residues. The CDR3 region has the DNA TGTGCCAGCAGCACAGAACTCAATCAGCCCCAGCATTTT. Amino acid sequence: CASSTELNQPQHF.

This chain joins TRBV5-1 and TRBJ1-4; 8 positions agree with TRBD1. CDR3 size: 15 residues. Germline CDR1 and CDR2: SGHRS and YFSETQ. After removal of 3 bases from V and 5 bases from J, the junction contained 6 bases not matched to a gene. The CDR3 DNA reads as TGCGCCAGCAGCTCAATCGGGACAGGAAATGAAAAACTGTTTTTT. Translation: CASSSIGTGNEKLFF.

The gene calls are TRBV7-9 and TRBJ1-1; 7 positions match TRBD1. With 3 bases clipped from V and 7 bases from J, the junction kept 8 bases outside the gene matches. This CDR3 has 14 residues. CDR1 and CDR2 from the germline V gene are SEHNR and FQNEAQ (reference sequence). For the CDR3, the DNA is TGTGCCAGCAGCTTCGGAACAGGGGATGGTGAAGCTTTCTTT. Translated: CASSFGTGDGEAFF.

The chain links TRBV19 to TRBJ1-1; the D gene is possibly TRBD1 (5 bases). The CDR3 runs to 14 residues. The V gene's germline CDR1 is LNHDA and CDR2 SQIVND (reference sequence). The V gene lost 1 base and the J gene lost 6 bases, with 12 bases spanning the gap. The CDR3 spells CASSIGQHRSEAFF. The CDR3 nucleotides read TGTGCCAGTAGTATAGGGCAGCACAGGTCTGAAGCTTTCTTT.

This chain uses TRBV24-1 with TRBJ1-1; the match to TRBD1 covers 9 bases. Germline lookup yields CDR1 KGHDR and CDR2 SFDVKD. The CDR3 sequence is 17 residues long. V shed 3 bases and J 1 base; nucleotides not matched to a gene: 8. In DNA, the CDR3 is TGTGCCACCAGTGATAGCCGGTTGGACAGGGGGAACACTGAAGCTTTCTTT. Translated, it gives CATSDSRLDRGNTEAFF.

The chain joins TRBV13 to TRBJ1-4; D unclear. The CDR3 is made up of 14 amino acids. V was cut by 0 bases and J by 10 bases, with 12 bases left in between. The germline CDR1 and CDR2 sequences are PRHDT and FYEKMQ (reference sequence). CDR3 residues: CASSLGGGYGKLFF. CDR3 DNA sequence: TGTGCCAGCAGCTTAGGCGGAGGGTATGGAAAACTGTTTTTT.

Regarding this clone: This CDR3 is also generated by other DNA sequences in the sample. The chain joins TRBV6-5 to TRBJ1-5; no clear D gene. This CDR3 is 15 amino acids long. The V gene's germline CDR1 is MNHEY and CDR2 SVGAGI. Trimming took 0 bases from V and 0 from J, leaving 6 bases between them. The DNA for the CDR3 is TGTGCCAGCAGTTACTCCAGGTATAGCAATCAGCCCCAGCATTTT. Amino acids: CASSYSRYSNQPQHF.

The rearrangement links TRBV13 to TRBJ2-7; tentatively, D is TRBD1 (5 bases). Germline lookup yields CDR1 PRHDT and CDR2 FYEKMQ (reference sequence). V gave up 7 bases and J gave up 3 bases, with 13 bases separating them. The CDR3 has 13 amino acids. Here the CDR3 reads CASTPRAGYEQYF. CDR3 nucleotides: TGTGCCAGCACCCCCAGGGCAGGCTACGAGCAGTACTTC. The full variable domain, with the rest looked up from reference TRBV13 and TRBJ2-7, is AAGVIQSPRHLIKEKRETATLKCYPIPRHDTVYWYQQGPGQDPQFLISFYEKMQSDKGSIPDRFSAQQFSDYHSELNMSSLELGDSALYFCASTPRAGYEQYFGPGTRLTVT.

The V call is TRBV18, the J call TRBJ2-3; TRBD2 might be the D (5 bases). Between the trimmed V and J ends, which lost 6 bases and 3 bases, there was a span of 13 bases. CDR1 and CDR2 from the germline V gene are KGHSH and LQKENI. The CDR3 runs to 14 residues. The CDR3: CASSRMGETDTQYF. The CDR3 nucleotides read TGTGCCAGCTCCCGCATGGGAGAGACAGATACGCAGTATTTT.

The V call is TRBV29-1, the J call TRBJ1-2, with D possibly matching TRBD1 (6 bases). Deletions cut 5 bases from V and 8 bases from J, with 18 bases between. CDR3 length: 13 amino acids. CDR1 is SQVTM, CDR2 ANQGSEA, per germline. In DNA form, the CDR3 reads TGCAGCGTTCCCCGAGGGGGATTGAACGGCTACACCTTC. Amino acids: CSVPRGGLNGYTF.

The rearrangement links TRBV6-5 to TRBJ1-1; a weak D match, TRBD1 (6 bases). The CDR3 is 14 amino acids. Trimming shortened V by 7 bases and J by 4 bases, and 16 bases separated the two germline ends. The germline CDR1 and CDR2 sequences are MNHEY and SVGAGI. The CDR3 loop is CASKVGALGTEAFF. The DNA for the CDR3 is TGTGCCAGCAAGGTGGGGGCACTTGGCACTGAAGCTTTCTTT.

The chain is built from TRBV4-2 and TRBJ1-6, with 7 bases that match TRBD1. This CDR3 spans 15 amino acids. Germline CDR1 is LGHNA and CDR2 is YNFKEQ. Losses at the gene ends were 3 bases for V and 10 bases for J; bases not matched to a gene: 9. The CDR3 region has the DNA TGTGCCAGCAGCCACCAGGGGGACTCTGAGTCACCCCTCCACTTT. Translating gives CASSHQGDSESPLHF.

The sample holds a few counts of this clone. This chain uses TRBV27 with TRBJ1-1, with 9 bases identical to TRBD1. The CDR3 is made up of 17 amino acids. Germline CDR1 MNHEY, CDR2 SMNVEV (reference sequence). Trimming took 5 bases from V and 5 from J; bases not matched to a gene: 15. The CDR3 reads CASSLGGGQGVWTEAFF. The CDR3 DNA is TGTGCCAGCAGTCTGGGAGGGGGACAGGGAGTATGGACTGAAGCTTTCTTT.

V usage is TRBV4-2 and J usage is TRBJ2-7; TRBD2 matches 14 bases. Germline V lookup: CDR1 LGHNA, CDR2 YNFKEQ. With V trimmed by 4 bases and J by 0 bases, 2 bases remained unmatched. The CDR3 totals 16 residues. As DNA, the CDR3 is TGTGCCAGCAGCCGAGGGACTAGCGGGAGCTCCTACGAGCAGTACTTC. Translation gives CASSRGTSGSSYEQYF.